Below are 23 T cell receptor beta chains sequenced from a single sample in a study of neoadjuvant anti-PD-1 for oral cavity cancer. Measured with immunoSEQ multiplex PCR; TCRdb has only the in-frame clones, and not every one. Among about 68,000 clones listed, about 88% were seen once. Time point noted: after neoadjuvant nivolumab, at surgical resection. This specimen consisted of PBMCs, obtained after nivolumab (anti-PD-1) treatment. These TCRs come from a person aged 35-79 years with oral cavity squamous cell carcinoma.

This clone was counted once. CDR3 in DNA: TGTGCCAGCAGTTCTCGGGCCGGGACTAATGAAAAACTGTTTTTT. Encoded protein: CASSSRAGTNEKLFF. The V and J genes are TRBV27 and TRBJ1-4; no clear D. V gave up 4 bases and J gave up 2 bases, with 11 bases separating them. Germline V gives CDR1 MNHEY, CDR2 SMNVEV (reference sequence). This CDR3 contains 15 residues.

This rearrangement joins TRBV10-3 to TRBJ2-2; 10 bases match TRBD1. V lost 7 bases, J lost 7 bases, and 9 bases stayed unmatched. The CDR3 has 15 residues. CDR1 is ENHRY and CDR2 is SYGVKD in the germline V gene. The CDR3 bases are TGTGCCATCACCCCGACAGGGGGCGCGGGCGGGGAGCTGTTTTTT. This codes for CAITPTGGAGGELFF.

V usage is TRBV18 and J usage is TRBJ1-5; D not certain. Trimming took 3 bases from V and 5 from J, leaving 8 bases between them. The CDR3 loop spans 13 amino acids. In germline, CDR1 is KGHSH, CDR2 LQKENI. The CDR3 sequence: CASSPLADQPQHF. DNA for the CDR3: TGTGCCAGCTCACCCTTGGCAGATCAGCCCCAGCATTTT.

The V call is TRBV11-2, the J call TRBJ2-7; D is perhaps TRBD1 (6 bases). The CDR3 contains 13 residues. Germline loops: CDR1 SGHAT, CDR2 FQNNGV. V lost 5 bases, J lost 5 bases, and 13 bases lay in between. The CDR3 nucleotides read TGTGCCAGCAGCGACCCACACAGGGACGAGCAGTACTTC. It encodes CASSDPHRDEQYF. The entire variable domain, with the rest obtained from reference TRBV11-2 and TRBJ2-7, is as follows: EAGVAQSPRYKIIEKRQSVAFWCNPISGHATLYWYQQILGQGPKLLIQFQNNGVVDDSQLPKDRFSAERLKGVDSTLKIQPAKLEDSAVYLCASSDPHRDEQYFGPGTRLTVT.

This clone was seen once. This sequence joins TRBV28 and TRBJ2-7; D might be TRBD2 (5 bases). Germline values: CDR1 MDHEN, CDR2 SYDVKM. This CDR3 has 17 residues. Trimming pared 5 bases from V and 0 bases from J, leaving 20 bases between. The DNA for the CDR3 is TGTGCCAGCAGTCTAACGGACGGGGTCGATTTCTCCTACGAGCAGTACTTC. It specifies CASSLTDGVDFSYEQYF.

The rearrangement joins TRBV7-9 to TRBJ2-3, with 9 bases that match TRBD2. Germline CDR1 is SEHNR and CDR2 is FQNEAQ (reference sequence). CDR3 length: 19 residues. V trimming: 1 base; J trimming: 3 bases; junction bases outside the gene matches: 14. CDR3 bases: TGTGCCAGCAGCTTAGGGGCGGGAGGGCCTTACGTACATACAGATACGCAGTATTTT. Translation: CASSLGAGGPYVHTDTQYF.

The V call is TRBV6-5, the J call TRBJ1-4; possible D gene TRBD1, 5 bases. This CDR3 comprises 15 residues. Germline V lookup: CDR1 MNHEY, CDR2 SVGAGI. V lost 6 bases to trimming and J lost 2 bases, with 13 bases between them. CDR3 in DNA: TGTGCCAGCAGCCCCCGGGGACTCACTAATGAAAAACTGTTTTTT. It encodes CASSPRGLTNEKLFF.

The V gene is TRBV7-2, the J gene TRBJ2-3; TRBD1 aligns across 9 bases. This CDR3 has 16 residues. Trimming took 1 base from V and 3 from J; bases not matched to a gene: 5. The germline V gene has CDR1 SGHTA and CDR2 FQGNSA. Written as DNA, the CDR3 is TGTGCCAGCAGCTTAGTTCCCGGGACAGGGACAGATACGCAGTATTTT. As protein: CASSLVPGTGTDTQYF.

V gene TRBV19 combines with J gene TRBJ2-5; 14 bases are a match to TRBD2. Per germline, CDR1 LNHDA and CDR2 SQIVND (reference sequence). CDR3 length: 17 amino acids. The junction had 5 bases not matched to a gene; V was cut back by 5 bases and J by 0 bases. In DNA, the CDR3 is TGTGCCAGTAGTCCCCGGACTAGCGGGAGGTACCAAGAGACCCAGTACTTC. It yields the protein CASSPRTSGRYQETQYF.

This clone was observed a few times. The chain carries TRBV5-1 and TRBJ1-3, with 10 bases that match TRBD1. CDR1 is SGHRS and CDR2 is YFSETQ in the germline V gene. The CDR3 loop spans 17 amino acids. Losses at the gene ends were 0 bases for V and 3 bases for J; bases not matched to a gene: 6. Here the CDR3 reads CASSLAGGQGIGNTIYF. As DNA, the CDR3 is TGCGCCAGCAGCTTGGCCGGGGGACAGGGGATTGGAAACACCATATATTTT.

The chain carries TRBV6-5 and TRBJ1-1; D remains unclear. CDR1 and CDR2 (germline): MNHEY, SVGAGI. The CDR3 has 11 amino acids. The ends were cut back, 6 bases at V and 8 bases at J, with 10 bases in the middle. CDR3 sequence (DNA): TGTGCCAGCAGCTCCTTATGGGAAGCTTTCTTT. This codes for CASSSLWEAFF.

The rearrangement joins TRBV5-6 to TRBJ1-5; D gene ambiguous. Deletions cut 4 bases from V and 1 base from J, with 12 bases between. The CDR3 consists of 15 residues. Germline values: CDR1 SGHDT, CDR2 YYEEEE. DNA for the CDR3: TGTGCCAGCAGCGAGCGTGGAGTAAGCAATCAGCCCCAGCATTTT. This gives the protein CASSERGVSNQPQHF.

The gene calls are TRBV19 and TRBJ1-2, with 9 bases aligning to TRBD1. Germline CDR1 LNHDA, CDR2 SQIVND (reference sequence). Trimming removed 3 bases from V and 4 bases from J; junction bases left unmatched: 12. CDR3 length: 17 amino acids. Written as DNA, the CDR3 is TGTGCCAGTAGTATCCCCGGGACAGGGACGTTGTTCTATGGCTACACCTTC. This gives the protein CASSIPGTGTLFYGYTF.

V gene TRBV18 combines with J gene TRBJ2-7; 10 nucleotides agree with TRBD1. Germline CDR1 and CDR2: KGHSH and LQKENI. This CDR3 is 15 amino acids long. Trimming took 0 bases from V and 3 from J; bases not matched to a gene: 2. CDR3 sequence reads: CASSPPGTGVYEQYF. The CDR3 nucleotides read TGTGCCAGCTCACCACCCGGGACAGGGGTCTACGAGCAGTACTTC. Full variable domain (outside the CDR3, taken from reference TRBV18 and TRBJ2-7): NAGVMQNPRHLVRRRGQEARLRCSPMKGHSHVYWYRQLPEEGLKFMVYLQKENIIDESGMPKERFSAEFPKEGPSILRIQQVVRGDSAAYFCASSPPGTGVYEQYFGPGTRLTVT.

Turning to this clone: Other DNA sequences from this sample encode an identical CDR3 as well. CDR3 sequence: CAWSVGGTQPQHF. The CDR3 nucleotides read TGTGCCTGGAGTGTCGGAGGGACTCAGCCCCAGCATTTT. V and J are TRBV30 and TRBJ1-5; D is perhaps TRBD1 (5 bases). With 0 bases removed from V and 6 bases from J, the gap between germline ends came to 9 bases. This CDR3 region has 13 residues. The germline CDR1 and CDR2 sequences are GTSNPN and SVGIG (reference sequence). The full variable domain, rest sourced from reference TRBV30 and TRBJ1-5, is SQTIHQWPATLVQPVGSPLSLECTVEGTSNPNLYWYRQAAGRGLQLLFYSVGIGQISSEVPQNLSASRPQDRQFILSSKKLLLSDSGFYLCAWSVGGTQPQHFGDGTRLSIL.

The V gene is TRBV27, the J gene TRBJ2-7; 7 bases map to TRBD1. Germline CDR1 is MNHEY and CDR2 is SMNVEV (reference sequence). CDR3 length: 13 amino acids. Unmatched junction bases numbered 3, after V lost 5 bases and J lost 2 bases. CDR3 region: CASSIGTAYEQYF. As DNA, the CDR3 is TGTGCCAGCAGTATCGGGACAGCCTACGAGCAGTACTTC.

The chain employs TRBV6-5 and TRBJ2-7, with D unclear. V was trimmed by 2 bases and J by 5 bases, leaving 13 bases between them. Germline CDR1 and CDR2: MNHEY and SVGAGI. This CDR3 spans 14 amino acids. CDR3 sequence reads: CASSYRQDGHEQYF. The CDR3 DNA reads as TGTGCCAGCAGTTACCGCCAGGACGGGCACGAGCAGTACTTC.

The chain joins TRBV11-2 to TRBJ1-1; 7 nucleotides line up with TRBD1. Germline V gene data show CDR1 as SGHAT and CDR2 as FQNNGV. V shed 5 bases and J 3 bases; nucleotides not matched to a gene: 6. The CDR3 length is 14 residues. The CDR3, as DNA: TGTGCCAGCAGCGCCCAGACAGGGTACACTGAAGCTTTCTTT. Amino acids: CASSAQTGYTEAFF.

The CDR3 DNA follows: TGTGCCAGCAGCGGACAGGGCCCAGATACGCAGTATTTT. Its protein is CASSGQGPDTQYF. V usage is TRBV2 and J usage is TRBJ2-3, with 8 bases aligning to TRBD1. V shed 6 bases, J shed 4 bases, and the junction held 3 bases outside the gene matches. Germline loops: CDR1 SNHLY, CDR2 FYNNEI. This CDR3 has 13 amino acids.

The rearrangement joins TRBV19 to TRBJ1-1; D call uncertain. The CDR3 has 12 residues. Germline V gene data show CDR1 as LNHDA and CDR2 as SQIVND (reference sequence). The ends were cut back, 2 bases at V and 8 bases at J, with 9 bases in the middle. CDR3 nucleotide sequence: TGTGCCAGTAGTATATACGGCCGGGAAGCTTTCTTT. Translating it yields CASSIYGREAFF.

The chain has TRBV6-6 and TRBJ2-1; D is uncertain. Trimming stripped 4 bases from V and 7 bases from J, with 11 bases between. Germline V lookup: CDR1 MNHNY, CDR2 SVGAGI (reference sequence). CDR3 size: 13 residues. CDR3 bases: TGTGCCAGCAGTTTGGATCCACCTAATGAGCAGTTCTTC. Protein: CASSLDPPNEQFF.

The chain employs TRBV6-5 and TRBJ2-7; 9 bases are shared with TRBD1. The CDR3 sequence is 14 residues long. The V gene's germline CDR1 is MNHEY and CDR2 SVGAGI. The V and J ends lost 2 bases and 3 bases, in that order; junction bases with no gene match: 2. The CDR3 DNA sequence: TGTGCCAGCAGTTACGGGACAGGGTACTACGAGCAGTACTTC. Translating it yields CASSYGTGYYEQYF.

V gene TRBV6-1 combines with J gene TRBJ2-2; D call uncertain. This CDR3 is 16 amino acids long. The V gene lost 4 bases and the J gene lost 1 base, with 13 bases spanning the gap. The germline V gene encodes CDR1 MNHNS and CDR2 SASEGT. Here the CDR3 DNA reads TGTGCCAGCAGTGGCCTTGGGGTCCTGAACACCGGGGAGCTGTTTTTT. It translates to CASSGLGVLNTGELFF.